This TCR beta chain appears in the sequencing data of a study of OX40 agonist ivuxolimab in advanced cancers. Turning to the study itself: The patients received ivuxolimab by intravenous route every 2 weeks at 0.01 to 10 mg/kg. Study-wide results and limits: In CD8+ T cells, expanded clones were on average more numerous than in CD4+.

Sequencing was performed with immunoSEQ multiplex PCR; in TCRdb, only in-frame clones are kept and a portion is missing. The sample carries some 54,000 clones, 84% recorded once. Notes on this clone: What it binds is not known.

Germline loops: CDR1 SGHDT, CDR2 YYEEEE. This CDR3 has 13 amino acids. V gave up 0 bases and J gave up 10 bases, with 11 bases separating them. This clonotype was sampled from an adult with an advanced solid tumor such as melanoma, head and neck, liver or kidney cancer. The material sequenced was CD4+ or CD8+ T cells sorted from blood, taken in a trial of the OX40 agonist ivuxolimab. This chain joins TRBV5-6 and TRBJ2-1, with a tentative D call TRBD2 (5 bases). In DNA form, the CDR3 reads TGTGCCAGCAGCTTGGGTTTCGGGAACGAGCAGTTCTTC. It yields the protein CASSLGFGNEQFF.